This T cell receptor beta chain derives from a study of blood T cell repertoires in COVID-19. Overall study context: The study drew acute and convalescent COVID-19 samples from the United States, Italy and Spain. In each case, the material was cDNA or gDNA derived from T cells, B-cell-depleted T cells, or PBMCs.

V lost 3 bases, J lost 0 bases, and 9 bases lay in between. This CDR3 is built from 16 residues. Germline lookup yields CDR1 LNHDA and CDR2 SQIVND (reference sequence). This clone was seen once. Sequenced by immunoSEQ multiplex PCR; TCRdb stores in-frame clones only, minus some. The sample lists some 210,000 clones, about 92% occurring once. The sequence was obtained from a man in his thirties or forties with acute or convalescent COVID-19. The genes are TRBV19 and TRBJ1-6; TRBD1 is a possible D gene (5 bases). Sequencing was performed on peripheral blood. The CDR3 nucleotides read TGTGCCAGTAGTATCCAGGGAAGCTCCTATAATTCACCCCTCCACTTT. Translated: CASSIQGSSYNSPLHF. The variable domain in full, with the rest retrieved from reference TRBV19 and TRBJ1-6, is DGGITQSPKYLFRKEGQNVTLSCEQNLNHDAMYWYRQDPGQGLRLIYYSQIVNDFQKGDIAEGYSVSREKKESFPLTVTSAQKNPTAFYLCASSIQGSSYNSPLHFGNGTRLTVT.